This TCR beta chain appears in the sequencing data of a study of Ad26.COV2.S vaccination and SARS-CoV-2 variants. Study information: Once, or twice with 56 days between doses, Ad26.COV2.S was given intramuscularly. Whole-study results and caveats: Measures of TCR breadth and depth may have fallen short of total T cell responses. Vaccine recipients showed a spike-specific TCR breadth that was higher than in placebo recipients.

Germline loops: CDR1 MNHEY, CDR2 SVGAGI. Trimming shortened V by 2 bases and J by 3 bases, and 7 bases separated the two germline ends. This CDR3 has 13 amino acids. The treatment was: over 15 received Ad26.COV2.S at low or high dose, single or two shots; roughly 5 received placebo; per-sample allocation not given. Day 63 after the first injection of vaccine or placebo was the sampling time. Boston provided a donor who was an adult aged 18-55 years. On this clone: Its antigen is still unknown.

Method: immunoSEQ multiplex PCR; TCRdb's copy keeps in-frame clones and lacks some. Of 350,000 to 600,000 clones detected, around 89% appear once; the ten largest clones hold about 1.5%. This clonotype was sampled from a person between 18 and 59 years old who received the Ad26.COV2.S COVID-19 vaccine or a placebo. The input for sequencing was peripheral blood, taken in a trial of Ad26.COV2.S vaccine versus placebo. The V and J genes are TRBV6-5 and TRBJ1-1; D remains unclear. The CDR3 sequence is CASSYEEDTEAFF. The CDR3 nucleotides are TGTGCCAGCAGTTACGAGGAGGACACTGAAGCTTTCTTT.